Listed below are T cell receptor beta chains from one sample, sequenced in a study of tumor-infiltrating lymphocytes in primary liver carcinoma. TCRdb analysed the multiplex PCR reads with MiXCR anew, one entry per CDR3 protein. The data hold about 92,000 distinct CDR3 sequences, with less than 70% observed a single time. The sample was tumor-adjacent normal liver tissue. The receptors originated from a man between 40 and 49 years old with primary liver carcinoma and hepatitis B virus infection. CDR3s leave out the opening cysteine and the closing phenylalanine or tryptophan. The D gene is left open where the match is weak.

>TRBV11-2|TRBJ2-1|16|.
ASSLVRADSGYGDEQF
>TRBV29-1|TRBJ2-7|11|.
SVSAWTDCEQY
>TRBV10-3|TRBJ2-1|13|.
AISEGASANNEQF
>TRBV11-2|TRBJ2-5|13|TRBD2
TSSVPGLGGETQY
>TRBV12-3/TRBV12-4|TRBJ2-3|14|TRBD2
ASSSVTSGNIDTQY
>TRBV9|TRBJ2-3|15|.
ASSVELGGPSTDTQY
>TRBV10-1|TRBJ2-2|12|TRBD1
ASSRTGGTGELF
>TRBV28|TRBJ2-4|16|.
ASSPPLGEALAKNIQY
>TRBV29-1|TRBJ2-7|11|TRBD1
SVEVTAGQEEY
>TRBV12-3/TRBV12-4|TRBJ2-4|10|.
VSSTQKNNQY
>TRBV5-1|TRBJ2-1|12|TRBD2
ASSLDSGGNEQF
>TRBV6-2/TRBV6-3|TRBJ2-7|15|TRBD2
ASSYDGRGLAGEEQY
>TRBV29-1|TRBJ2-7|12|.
SAEGGGASGEQY
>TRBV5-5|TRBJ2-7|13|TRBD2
ASSSGLAATYEQY
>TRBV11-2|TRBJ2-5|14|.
ASSLVSSGPGETQY
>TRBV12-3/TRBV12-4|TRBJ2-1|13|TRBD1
ASSPTGTDDNEQF
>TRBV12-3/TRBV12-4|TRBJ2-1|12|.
SSSTRDSEGEQF
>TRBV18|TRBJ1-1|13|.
ASSPPGGGDTEAF
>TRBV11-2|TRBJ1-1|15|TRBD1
ASSPYGQEARNTEAF
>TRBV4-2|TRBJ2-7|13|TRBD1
ASRHREEGAYEQY
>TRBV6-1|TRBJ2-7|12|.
ATSRNRLDCDQY
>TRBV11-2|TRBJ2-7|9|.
ASTKGVEQY
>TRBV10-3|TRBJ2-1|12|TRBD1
AISEGGQGDEQF
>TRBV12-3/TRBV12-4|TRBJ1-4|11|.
ASSSDSTGKLF
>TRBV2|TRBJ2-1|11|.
ASSEDGNNEQF
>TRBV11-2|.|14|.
TSSLGKATVPREQF
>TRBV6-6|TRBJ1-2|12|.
ASSYSGGNYDYT
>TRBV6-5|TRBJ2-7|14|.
ASRYSRGVLAYEQY
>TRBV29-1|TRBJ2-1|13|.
SVELTDTSYNEQL
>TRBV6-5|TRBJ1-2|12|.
ASSYDRGDHGYT
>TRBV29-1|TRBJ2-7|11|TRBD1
SVDLDRGYEQY
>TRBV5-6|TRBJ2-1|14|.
ASSTVVGSSYNEQF
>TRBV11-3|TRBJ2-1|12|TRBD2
GSSLVWTSNEQF
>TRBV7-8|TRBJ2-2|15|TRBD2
ASSSLTSGGRGGELF
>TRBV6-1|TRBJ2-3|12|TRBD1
ASSATGSADTQY
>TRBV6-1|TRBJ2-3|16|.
ARSEPASRPYSTDTQC
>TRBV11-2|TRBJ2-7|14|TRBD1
DSSPPRTGDVYEQY
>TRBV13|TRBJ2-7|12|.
ASSAIGVSYEQY
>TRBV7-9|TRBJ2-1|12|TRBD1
ASTSGQGDNEQF
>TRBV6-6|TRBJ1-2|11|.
ASMIKGHYGYT
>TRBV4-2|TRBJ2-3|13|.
ASSQDFREEDTQY
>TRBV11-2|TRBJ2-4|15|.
ASSIRLEGWAKNIQY
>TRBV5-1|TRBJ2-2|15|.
ASSLAGTHQGAGELF
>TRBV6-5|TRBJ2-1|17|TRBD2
ASSYSGLAGGATYNWQF
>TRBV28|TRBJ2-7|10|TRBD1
ASSSGQGEQH
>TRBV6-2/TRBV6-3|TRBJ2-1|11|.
ASSYGSYNEHF
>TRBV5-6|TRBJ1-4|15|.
ASSLAGGSATSEKLF
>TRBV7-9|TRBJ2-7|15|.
ASSLEIGQLFSYEQY
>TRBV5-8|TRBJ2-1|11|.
ISSQTSYNEQF
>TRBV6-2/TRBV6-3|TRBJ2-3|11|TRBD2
ASTSGRRNAQY